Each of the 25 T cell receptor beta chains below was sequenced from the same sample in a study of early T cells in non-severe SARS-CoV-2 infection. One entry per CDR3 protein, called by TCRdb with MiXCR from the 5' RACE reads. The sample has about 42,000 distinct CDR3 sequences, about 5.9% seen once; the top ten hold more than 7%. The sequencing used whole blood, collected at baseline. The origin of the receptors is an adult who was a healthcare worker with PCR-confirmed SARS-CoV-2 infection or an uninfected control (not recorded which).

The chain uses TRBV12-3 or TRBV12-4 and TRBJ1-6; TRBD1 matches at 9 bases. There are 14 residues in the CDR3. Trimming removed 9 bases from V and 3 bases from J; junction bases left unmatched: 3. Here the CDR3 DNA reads TGTGCCAGTTCGGACAGGGGCTATAATTCACCCCTCCACTTT. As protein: CASSDRGYNSPLHF.

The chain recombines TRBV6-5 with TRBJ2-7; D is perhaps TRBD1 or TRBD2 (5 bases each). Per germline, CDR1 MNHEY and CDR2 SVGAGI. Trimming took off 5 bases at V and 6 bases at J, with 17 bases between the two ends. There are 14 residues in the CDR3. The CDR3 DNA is TGTGCCAGCAGTCGGGACCCACAGTCTAGCGAGCAGTACTTC. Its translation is CASSRDPQSSEQYF.

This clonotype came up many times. The CDR3 nucleotides read TGTGCCAGCAGCCATCGGACTAGCGGGGGGGCGGAGACCCAGTACTTC. This gives the protein CASSHRTSGGAETQYF. The rearrangement uses TRBV3-1 and TRBJ2-5; 15 bases align to TRBD2. Per germline, CDR1 LGHDT and CDR2 YNNKEL (reference sequence). Losses at the gene ends were 3 bases for V and 5 bases for J; bases not matched to a gene: 4. This CDR3 region has 16 residues.

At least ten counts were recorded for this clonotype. Here the CDR3 reads CASSQEETQYF. CDR3 sequence (DNA): TGTGCCAGCAGTCAAGAAGAGACCCAGTACTTC. The V gene is TRBV6-2 or TRBV6-3, the J gene TRBJ2-5; D is unresolved. The V gene lost 5 bases and the J gene lost 3 bases, with 4 bases spanning the gap. The germline CDR1 and CDR2 sequences are MNHEY and SVGEGT. CDR3 length: 11 residues.

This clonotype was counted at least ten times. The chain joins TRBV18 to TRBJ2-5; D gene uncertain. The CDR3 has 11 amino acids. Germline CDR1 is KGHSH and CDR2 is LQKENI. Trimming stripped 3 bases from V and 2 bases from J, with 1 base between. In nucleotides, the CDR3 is TGTGCCAGCTCACCTCAAGAGACCCAGTACTTC. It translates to CASSPQETQYF.

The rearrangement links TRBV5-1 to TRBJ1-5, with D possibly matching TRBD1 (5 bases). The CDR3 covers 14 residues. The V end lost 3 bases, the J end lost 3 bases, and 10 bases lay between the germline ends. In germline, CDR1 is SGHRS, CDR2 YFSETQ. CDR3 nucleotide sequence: TGCGCCAGCAGCTCCGGACAACCCAATCAGCCCCAGCATTTT. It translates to CASSSGQPNQPQHF.

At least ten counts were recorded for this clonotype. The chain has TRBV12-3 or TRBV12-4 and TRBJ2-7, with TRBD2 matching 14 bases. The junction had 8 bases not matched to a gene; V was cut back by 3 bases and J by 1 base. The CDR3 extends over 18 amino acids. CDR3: CASSFVGLAGELSYEQYF. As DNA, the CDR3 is TGTGCCAGCAGTTTTGTGGGACTAGCGGGGGAATTATCCTACGAGCAGTACTTC.

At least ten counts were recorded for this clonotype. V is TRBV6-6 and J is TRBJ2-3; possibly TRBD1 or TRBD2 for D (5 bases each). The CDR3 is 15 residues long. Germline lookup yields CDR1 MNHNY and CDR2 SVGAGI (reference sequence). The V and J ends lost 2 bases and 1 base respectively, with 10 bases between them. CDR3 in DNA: TGTGCCAGCAGTTACCGGGACCTCCGCACAGATACGCAGTATTTT. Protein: CASSYRDLRTDTQYF.

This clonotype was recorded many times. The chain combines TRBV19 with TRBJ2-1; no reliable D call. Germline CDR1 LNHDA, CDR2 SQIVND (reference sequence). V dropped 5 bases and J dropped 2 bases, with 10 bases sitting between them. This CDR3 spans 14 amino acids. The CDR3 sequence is CASSRAETYNEQFF. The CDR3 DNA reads TGTGCCAGTAGTCGAGCTGAGACCTACAATGAGCAGTTCTTC.

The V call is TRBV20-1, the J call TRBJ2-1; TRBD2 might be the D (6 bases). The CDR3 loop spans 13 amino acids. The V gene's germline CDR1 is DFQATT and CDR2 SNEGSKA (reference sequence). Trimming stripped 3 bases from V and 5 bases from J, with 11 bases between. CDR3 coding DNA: TGCAGTGCTAGCCCTAGCGAGGACAATGAGCAGTTCTTC. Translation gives CSASPSEDNEQFF.

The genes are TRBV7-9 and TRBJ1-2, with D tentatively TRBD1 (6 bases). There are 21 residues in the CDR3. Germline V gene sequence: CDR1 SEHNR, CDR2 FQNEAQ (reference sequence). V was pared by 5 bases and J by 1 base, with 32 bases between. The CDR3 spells CASSAEAGQKKIQGGNYGYTF. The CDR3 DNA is TGTGCCAGCAGCGCCGAGGCCGGACAGAAGAAGATCCAGGGTGGTAACTATGGCTACACCTTC.

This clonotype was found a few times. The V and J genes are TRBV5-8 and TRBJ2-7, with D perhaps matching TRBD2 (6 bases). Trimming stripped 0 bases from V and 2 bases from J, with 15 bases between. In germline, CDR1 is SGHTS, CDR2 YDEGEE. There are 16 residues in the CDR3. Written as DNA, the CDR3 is TGTGCCAGCAGCTTGGAGCAGGGAGGCCCACCCTACGAGCAGTACTTC. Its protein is CASSLEQGGPPYEQYF.

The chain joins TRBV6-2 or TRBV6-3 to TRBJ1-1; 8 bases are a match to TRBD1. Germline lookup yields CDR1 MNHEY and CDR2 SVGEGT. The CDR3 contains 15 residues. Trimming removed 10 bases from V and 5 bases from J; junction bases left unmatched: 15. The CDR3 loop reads CANSPYQGARTEAFF. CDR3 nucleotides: TGTGCCAACAGCCCTTATCAGGGGGCGCGTACTGAAGCTTTCTTT.

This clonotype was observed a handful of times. CDR3 coding DNA: TGCAGCGTTGAACGTGGGGCCAAAAACATTCAGTACTTC. Its translation: CSVERGAKNIQYF. This chain uses TRBV29-1 with TRBJ2-4; the D is unclear. V was pared by 2 bases and J by 1 base, with 6 bases between. CDR1 and CDR2 from the germline V gene are SQVTM and ANQGSEA. CDR3 length equals 13 residues.

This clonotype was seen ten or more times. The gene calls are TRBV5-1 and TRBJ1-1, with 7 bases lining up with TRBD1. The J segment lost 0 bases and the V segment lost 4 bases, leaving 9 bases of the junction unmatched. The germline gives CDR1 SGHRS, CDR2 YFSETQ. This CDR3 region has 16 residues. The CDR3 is CASSLGQANMNTEAFF. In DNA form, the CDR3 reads TGCGCCAGCAGCCTCGGACAGGCAAATATGAACACTGAAGCTTTCTTT.

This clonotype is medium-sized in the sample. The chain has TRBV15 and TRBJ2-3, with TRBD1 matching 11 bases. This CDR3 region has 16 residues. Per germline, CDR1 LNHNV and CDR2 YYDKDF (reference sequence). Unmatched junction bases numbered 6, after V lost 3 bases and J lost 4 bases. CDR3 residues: CATSRDPGQGADTQYF. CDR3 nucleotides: TGTGCCACCAGCAGGGATCCGGGACAGGGGGCAGATACGCAGTATTTT.

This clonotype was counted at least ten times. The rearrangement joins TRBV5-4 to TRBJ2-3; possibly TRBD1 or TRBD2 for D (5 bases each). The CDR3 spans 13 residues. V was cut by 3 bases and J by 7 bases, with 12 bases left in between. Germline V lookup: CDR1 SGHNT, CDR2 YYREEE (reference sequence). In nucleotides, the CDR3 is TGTGCCAGCAGCTCAAGAGGGGAAAATACGCAGTATTTT. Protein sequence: CASSSRGENTQYF.

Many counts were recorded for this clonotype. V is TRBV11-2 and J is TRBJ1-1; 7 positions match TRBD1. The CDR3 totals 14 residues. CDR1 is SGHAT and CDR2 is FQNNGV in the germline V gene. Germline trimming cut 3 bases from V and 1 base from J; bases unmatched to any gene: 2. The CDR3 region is CASSFTGANTEAFF. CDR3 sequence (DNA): TGTGCCAGCAGCTTTACAGGGGCGAACACTGAAGCTTTCTTT.

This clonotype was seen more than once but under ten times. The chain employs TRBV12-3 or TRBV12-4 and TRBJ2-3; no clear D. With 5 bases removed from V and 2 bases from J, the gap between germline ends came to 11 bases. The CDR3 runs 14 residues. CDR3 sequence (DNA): TGTGCCAGCAGTATTCCGGGTCTCACAGATACGCAGTATTTT. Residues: CASSIPGLTDTQYF.

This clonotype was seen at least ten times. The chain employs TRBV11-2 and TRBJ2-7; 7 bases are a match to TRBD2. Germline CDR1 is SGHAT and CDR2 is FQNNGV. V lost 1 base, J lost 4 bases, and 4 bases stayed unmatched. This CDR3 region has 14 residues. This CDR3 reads CASSLGSGLYEQYF. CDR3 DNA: TGTGCCAGCAGCTTAGGTAGCGGGTTGTACGAGCAGTACTTC.

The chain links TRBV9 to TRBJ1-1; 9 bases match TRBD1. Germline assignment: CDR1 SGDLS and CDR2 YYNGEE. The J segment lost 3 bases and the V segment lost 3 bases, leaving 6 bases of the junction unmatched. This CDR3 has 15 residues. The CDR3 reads CASSDTGGTDTEAFF. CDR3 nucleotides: TGTGCCAGCAGCGACACAGGGGGCACGGACACTGAAGCTTTCTTT.

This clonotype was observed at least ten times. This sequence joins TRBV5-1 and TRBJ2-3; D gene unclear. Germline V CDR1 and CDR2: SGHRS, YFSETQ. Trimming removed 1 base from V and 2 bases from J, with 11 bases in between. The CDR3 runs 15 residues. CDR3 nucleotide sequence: TGCGCCAGCAGCTTGATAGGTCCACACACAGATACGCAGTATTTT. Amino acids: CASSLIGPHTDTQYF.

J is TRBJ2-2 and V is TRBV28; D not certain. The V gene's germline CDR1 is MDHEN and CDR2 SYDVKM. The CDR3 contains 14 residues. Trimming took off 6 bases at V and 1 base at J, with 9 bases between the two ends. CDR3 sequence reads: CASSWQENTGELFF. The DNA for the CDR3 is TGTGCCAGCAGCTGGCAGGAGAACACCGGGGAGCTGTTTTTT.

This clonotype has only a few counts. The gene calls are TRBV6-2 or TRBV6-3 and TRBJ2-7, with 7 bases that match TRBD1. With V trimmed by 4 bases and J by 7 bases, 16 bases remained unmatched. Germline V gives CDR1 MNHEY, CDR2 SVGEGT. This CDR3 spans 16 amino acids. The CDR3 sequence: CASSSTGDVTSGEQYF. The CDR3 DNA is TGTGCCAGCAGTTCCACAGGGGATGTAACTTCGGGGGAGCAGTACTTC.

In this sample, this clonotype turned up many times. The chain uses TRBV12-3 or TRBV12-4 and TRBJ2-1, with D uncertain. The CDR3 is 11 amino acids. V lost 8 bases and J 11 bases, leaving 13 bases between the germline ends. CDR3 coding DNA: TGTGCCAGCGTCATGAGGAGTCAGCAGTTCTTC. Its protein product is CASVMRSQQFF.